The clone carrying this TCR beta chain has at least ten counts. Its specificity is unknown. The source of the sample is a study of CD8 T cells in ankylosing spondylitis. The study, taken as a whole, reports: Some of the motif variants had earlier been found in reactive arthritis patients' fluid and blood. In peripheral blood, disease-linked CD8+ clones occurred at relatively low frequencies.

Each TCR beta library was made by quantitative 5'-RACE that incorporated molecular barcodes. TCRdb re-called the 5' RACE reads through MiXCR, storing one row per CDR3 protein. There are under 300,000 distinct CDR3 sequences in the sample; around 9.1% occur only once, and around 7% lies in the top ten. Germline CDR1 and CDR2: MNHEY and SMNVEV (reference sequence). CDR3 length equals 15 residues. V shed 4 bases and J shed 2 bases, with 9 bases lying between them. This clonotype was sampled from a male donor with ankylosing spondylitis or in good health (not recorded which). Sequenced sample: blood, either unsorted or a sorted T cell fraction (not recorded which). V gene TRBV27 combines with J gene TRBJ1-6; a weak D match, TRBD1 (5 bases). In DNA, the CDR3 is TGTGCCAGCAGTTACGACAGAGCCTATAATTCACCCCTCCACTTT. This gives the protein CASSYDRAYNSPLHF.